One sample yielded the 14 T cell receptor beta chains listed below, sequenced in a study of OX40 agonist ivuxolimab in advanced cancers. Assay used: immunoSEQ multiplex PCR; TCRdb lists only in-frame clones, some missing. The sample yields 90,000 or so clones, roughly nine tenths seen once. Specimen: CD4+ or CD8+ T cells sorted from blood, collected in a trial of the OX40 agonist ivuxolimab. These receptors all stem from an adult with an advanced solid tumor such as melanoma, head and neck, liver or kidney cancer.

The V and J genes are TRBV6-5 and TRBJ1-6; D is perhaps TRBD1 (6 bases). From germline, CDR1 is MNHEY and CDR2 SVGAGI. Trimming took off 0 bases at V and 7 bases at J, with 13 bases between the two ends. This CDR3 is 16 amino acids long. For the CDR3, the DNA is TGTGCCAGCAGTTACTCCATCCAGGGGTGGAATTCACCCCTCCACTTT. Translation: CASSYSIQGWNSPLHF.

The chain couples TRBV11-2 to TRBJ1-1, with D unresolved. V was cut by 1 base and J by 8 bases, with 5 bases left in between. Germline V lookup: CDR1 SGHAT, CDR2 FQNNGV. The CDR3 has 11 amino acids. CDR3 in amino acids: CASSLGAEAFF. The CDR3 bases are TGTGCCAGCAGCTTAGGGGCCGAAGCTTTCTTT.

The rearrangement links TRBV28 to TRBJ1-5, with 7 bases that match TRBD1. Germline V CDR1 and CDR2: MDHEN, SYDVKM. The V segment lost 4 bases and the J segment 5 bases; nucleotides outside the gene matches: 5. This CDR3 has 14 amino acids. This CDR3 reads CASSSRQGYQPQHF. The CDR3 nucleotides read TGTGCCAGCAGTTCGCGACAGGGTTATCAGCCCCAGCATTTT. The variable domain in full, with the rest retrieved from reference TRBV28 and TRBJ1-5, is DVKVTQSSRYLVKRTGEKVFLECVQDMDHENMFWYRQDPGLGLRLIYFSYDVKMKEKGDIPEGYSVSREKKERFSLILESASTNQTSMYLCASSSRQGYQPQHFGDGTRLSIL.

V and J are TRBV2 and TRBJ2-2; D not certain. Germline V lookup: CDR1 SNHLY, CDR2 FYNNEI. V lost 3 bases and J lost 2, with 4 bases in between. The CDR3 consists of 13 residues. The CDR3, as DNA: TGTGCCAGCAGTGATGGAAACACCGGGGAGCTGTTTTTT. Protein product: CASSDGNTGELFF.

The V call is TRBV7-8, the J call TRBJ2-5, with D uncertain. The last part of the DNA fits TRBJ2-7 better; the J call may be wrong. The germline V gene has CDR1 SGHVS and CDR2 FQNEAQ. The CDR3 length is 13 residues. The CDR3 reads CASSLGSHYEQYF. DNA of the CDR3: TGTGCCAGCAGCTTAGGATCGCACTACGAGCAGTACTTC.

CDR3 loop: CASSPQGHTSYNEQFF. The CDR3 DNA follows: TGTGCCAGCAGCCCCCAAGGGCACACTAGCTACAATGAGCAGTTCTTC. The J gene is TRBJ2-1, the V gene TRBV14, with a tentative D call TRBD2 (5 bases). This CDR3 comprises 16 residues. Germline loops: CDR1 SGHDN, CDR2 FVKESK. V lost 4 bases and J lost 3, with 16 bases in between. Filled out from reference TRBV14 and TRBJ2-1, the complete variable domain reads EAGVTQFPSHSVIEKGQTVTLRCDPISGHDNLYWYRRVMGKEIKFLLHFVKESKQDESGMPNNRFLAERTGGTYSTLKVQPAELEDSGVYFCASSPQGHTSYNEQFFGPGTRLTVL.

The V gene is TRBV2, the J gene TRBJ2-5, with D possibly called TRBD1 or TRBD2 (6 bases each). This CDR3 is 14 amino acids long. V lost 8 bases and J 4 bases, leaving 17 bases between the germline ends. Per the germline V gene, CDR1 is SNHLY and CDR2 is FYNNEI. CDR3 nucleotide sequence: TGTGCCAGCCGGGGGCGTCGATATGGAGAGACCCAGTACTTC. As protein: CASRGRRYGETQYF.

This CDR3 is CASSAAEGNQPQHF. The CDR3 DNA is TGTGCCAGCAGCGCCGCGGAGGGGAATCAGCCCCAGCATTTT. V usage is TRBV9 and J usage is TRBJ1-5, with D possibly matching TRBD1 (5 bases). V lost 3 bases and J 4 bases, leaving 11 bases between the germline ends. From germline, CDR1 is SGDLS and CDR2 YYNGEE. The CDR3 spans 14 residues.

The chain carries TRBV5-4 and TRBJ1-1; a weak D match, TRBD1 (5 bases). CDR1 is SGHNT, CDR2 YYREEE, per germline (reference sequence). Trimming shortened V by 3 bases and J by 4 bases, and 16 bases separated the two germline ends. This CDR3 is 15 amino acids long. The CDR3 DNA reads as TGTGCCAGCAGCTCGCAACTTGGGGGAAGCACTGAAGCTTTCTTT. This translates into CASSSQLGGSTEAFF.

The chain employs TRBV5-8 and TRBJ1-1; 7 bases align to TRBD1. V was clipped by 0 bases and J by 4 bases; unmatched bases: 18. Germline V gene sequence: CDR1 SGHTS, CDR2 YDEGEE. CDR3 length equals 19 residues. In nucleotides, the CDR3 is TGTGCCAGCAGCTTGGTCCGGGACAGAGAGGGAAAAGGGATCACTGAAGCTTTCTTT. Protein product: CASSLVRDREGKGITEAFF.

The chain recombines TRBV6-5 with TRBJ2-2, with TRBD2 matching over 8 bases. The CDR3 is 16 residues long. CDR1 is MNHEY, CDR2 SVGAGI, per germline. The trim removed 0 bases at V and 4 bases at J, leaving 4 bases unmatched. The chain's CDR3 is CASSYSSGVITGELFF. The CDR3 DNA reads as TGTGCCAGCAGTTACTCTAGCGGGGTTATCACCGGGGAGCTGTTTTTT.

The CDR3 DNA sequence: TGTGCCAGCCTCAGTCCGGGGGTCCACACAGATACGCAGTATTTT. It encodes CASLSPGVHTDTQYF. V gene TRBV27 combines with J gene TRBJ2-3; D is perhaps TRBD2 (6 bases). V was shortened by 8 bases and J by 2 bases, with 17 bases between the two germline ends. This CDR3 is built from 15 residues. Germline V gives CDR1 MNHEY, CDR2 SMNVEV (reference sequence).

This chain links TRBV28 with TRBJ2-1, with a possible D match to TRBD1 (7 bases). CDR1 MDHEN and CDR2 SYDVKM come from the germline V gene. CDR3 length equals 16 residues. V was pared by 1 base and J by 2 bases, with 12 bases between. Here the CDR3 reads CASSLYAGTAYNEQFF. The CDR3 bases are TGTGCCAGCAGTTTATACGCGGGGACAGCCTACAATGAGCAGTTCTTC.

About this clone: Other nucleotide sequences from this sample produce the same CDR3. V and J are TRBV27 and TRBJ1-5; D perhaps matches TRBD1 (5 bases). The CDR3 runs 16 residues. CDR1 and CDR2 from the germline V gene are MNHEY and SMNVEV (reference sequence). V lost 2 bases to trimming and J lost 0 bases, with 11 bases between them. CDR3 region: CASSLGGGYSNQPQHF. Here the CDR3 DNA reads TGTGCCAGCAGTTTAGGGGGTGGTTATAGCAATCAGCCCCAGCATTTT.